These 31 T cell receptor beta chains came from one sample sequenced in a study of blood T cell repertoires in COVID-19. Repertoires were generated with immunoSEQ multiplex PCR, while TCRdb's copy carries only in-frame clones and drops some. The sample consists of 140,000 to 150,000 clones, roughly 86% of them appearing once. The sequencing sample was made of peripheral blood. The receptors were sampled from a man aged 70 or older with acute or convalescent COVID-19.

The chain combines TRBV5-4 with TRBJ1-1; D might be TRBD1 (6 bases). Trimming removed 0 bases from V and 1 base from J, with 7 bases in between. Germline values: CDR1 SGHNT, CDR2 YYREEE (reference sequence). The CDR3 loop spans 14 amino acids. The CDR3 region is CASSLDRANTEAFF. The CDR3 DNA is TGTGCCAGCAGCTTGGACAGGGCGAACACTGAAGCTTTCTTT.

This chain connects TRBV14 to TRBJ1-2, with 7 bases lining up with TRBD1. CDR1 is SGHDN, CDR2 FVKESK, per germline. The junction had 7 bases not matched to a gene; V was cut back by 1 base and J by 5 bases. The CDR3 is made up of 15 amino acids. CDR3 residues: CASSQGQGLGYGYTF. The CDR3 DNA reads as TGTGCCAGCAGCCAAGGACAGGGACTAGGGTATGGCTACACCTTC.

J is TRBJ1-1 and V is TRBV11-2, with D possibly being TRBD1 (5 bases). The CDR3 runs to 15 residues. The V and J ends lost 1 base and 0 bases respectively, with 9 bases between them. CDR1 and CDR2 (germline): SGHAT, FQNNGV. The CDR3 coding sequence is TGTGCCAGCAGCTTAGGGACAAATATGAACACTGAAGCTTTCTTT. This gives the protein CASSLGTNMNTEAFF.

The chain links TRBV24-1 to TRBJ2-3, with 10 bases fitting TRBD2. The CDR3 loop spans 15 amino acids. CDR1 KGHDR and CDR2 SFDVKD come from the germline V gene. After removal of 9 bases from V and 2 bases from J, the junction contained 7 bases not matched to a gene. The CDR3 here is CATGLAGDSTDTQYF. Here the CDR3 DNA reads TGTGCCACCGGGCTAGCGGGGGACTCCACAGATACGCAGTATTTT.

The chain is built from TRBV7-6 and TRBJ2-1, with 9 bases aligning to TRBD2. CDR1 is SGHVS and CDR2 is FNYEAQ in the germline V gene. Trimming cost V 3 bases and J 7 bases; bases outside gene matches: 13. The CDR3 runs to 17 residues. The CDR3 sequence is CASSLVVGGLAQNEQFF. The DNA of the CDR3 is TGTGCCAGCAGCTTGGTAGTTGGGGGACTAGCCCAGAATGAGCAGTTCTTC.

The J gene is TRBJ2-2, the V gene TRBV15, with 9 bases fitting TRBD2. Trimming cost V 5 bases and J 0 bases; bases outside gene matches: 4. Germline CDR1 LNHNV, CDR2 YYDKDF (reference sequence). The CDR3 sequence is 16 residues long. The CDR3 DNA reads as TGTGCCACCAGCCGCGGGGGGGCCTCGAACACCGGGGAGCTGTTTTTT. This gives the protein CATSRGGASNTGELFF. Full variable domain (remainder filled in from reference TRBV15 and TRBJ2-2): DAMVIQNPRYQVTQFGKPVTLSCSQTLNHNVMYWYQQKSSQAPKLLFHYYDKDFNNEADTPDNFQSRRPNTSFCFLDIRSPGLGDTAMYLCATSRGGASNTGELFFGEGSRLTVL.

The chain joins TRBV9 to TRBJ2-5, with a possible D match to TRBD2 (7 bases). V dropped 0 bases and J dropped 1 base, with 10 bases sitting between them. CDR3 length equals 15 residues. The germline V gene encodes CDR1 SGDLS and CDR2 YYNGEE. This CDR3 reads CASSVAGGLQETQYF. DNA for the CDR3: TGTGCCAGCAGCGTAGCGGGGGGCCTCCAAGAGACCCAGTACTTC.

The chain employs TRBV5-5 and TRBJ1-3; 8 bases are shared with TRBD1. Germline-derived CDR1 and CDR2 are SGHKS and YYEKEE (reference sequence). The trim removed 4 bases at V and 8 bases at J, leaving 8 bases unmatched. The CDR3 is 14 amino acids. DNA for the CDR3: TGTGCCAGCAGCGCTTCGGGACAGGCGGACACCATATATTTT. This codes for CASSASGQADTIYF.

This clone was seen a single time. The chain uses TRBV10-1 and TRBJ2-7, with 8 nucleotides matching TRBD1. The V gene's germline CDR1 is WNHNN and CDR2 SYGVQD (reference sequence). The CDR3 length is 14 residues. V shed 6 bases, J shed 0 bases, and the junction held 4 bases outside the gene matches. The CDR3 loop is CASSRTGISYEQYF. The CDR3, as DNA: TGCGCCAGCAGCCGGACAGGGATCTCCTACGAGCAGTACTTC.

This clone was counted a few times. Here the CDR3 reads CSAFYDSGNTIYF. CDR3 nucleotides: TGCAGCGCCTTCTACGACTCTGGAAACACCATATATTTT. This chain connects TRBV29-1 to TRBJ1-3; D call uncertain. V lost 7 bases and J lost 0, with 10 bases in between. The length of the CDR3 is 13 residues. Germline CDR1 and CDR2: SQVTM and ANQGSEA.

This clone was counted once. This CDR3 is also generated by other DNA sequences in the sample. This rearrangement joins TRBV19 to TRBJ1-5; D is uncertain. Per germline, CDR1 LNHDA and CDR2 SQIVND (reference sequence). V was trimmed by 2 bases and J by 0 bases, leaving 5 bases between them. There are 14 residues in the CDR3. The CDR3: CASSIRDSNQPQHF. The CDR3 DNA reads as TGTGCCAGTAGTATACGGGATAGCAATCAGCCCCAGCATTTT.

The chain carries TRBV6-1 and TRBJ1-2; TRBD1 agrees at 7 bases. CDR1 and CDR2 from the germline V gene are MNHNS and SASEGT. The CDR3 length is 15 residues. V shed 1 base and J 4 bases; nucleotides not matched to a gene: 6. The CDR3 DNA follows: TGTGCCAGCAGTGAAGGGACAGGAGGATCCTATGGCTACACCTTC. Translating gives CASSEGTGGSYGYTF.

The V gene is TRBV7-9, the J gene TRBJ1-6, with a tentative D call TRBD1 (5 bases). CDR1 and CDR2 (germline): SEHNR, FQNEAQ (reference sequence). This CDR3 is 15 amino acids long. Trimming pared 1 base from V and 7 bases from J, leaving 11 bases between. Here the CDR3 reads CASSLGGLWNSPLHF. CDR3 DNA sequence: TGTGCCAGCAGCTTAGGGGGCCTATGGAATTCACCCCTCCACTTT.

V gene TRBV7-9 combines with J gene TRBJ2-3; D remains unclear. The CDR3 is made up of 12 amino acids. V was cut by 5 bases and J by 5 bases, with 8 bases left in between. Germline V lookup: CDR1 SEHNR, CDR2 FQNEAQ (reference sequence). The CDR3 bases are TGTGCCAGCAGCCAGGAAGGAGATACGCAGTATTTT. Protein sequence: CASSQEGDTQYF.

The chain has TRBV19 and TRBJ2-3; the D is unclear. This CDR3 has 15 amino acids. Trimming removed 5 bases at V and 5 bases at J, with 17 bases between. Germline assignment: CDR1 LNHDA and CDR2 SQIVND (reference sequence). This chain's CDR3 is CASSRQDRPQDTQYF. The CDR3 nucleotides read TGTGCCAGTAGTCGGCAGGATCGCCCACAAGATACGCAGTATTTT.

This CDR3 reads CASSGNRGRSPLHF. The CDR3 DNA reads TGTGCCAGCAGCGGGAACAGGGGTCGATCACCCCTCCACTTT. The genes are TRBV5-4 and TRBJ1-6, with 7 bases aligning to TRBD1. The CDR3 consists of 14 residues. After removal of 4 bases from V and 10 bases from J, the junction contained 8 bases not matched to a gene. From germline, CDR1 is SGHNT and CDR2 YYREEE (reference sequence).

The chain links TRBV30 to TRBJ2-2, with D perhaps TRBD1 (5 bases). The V gene lost 0 bases and the J gene lost 1 base, with 15 bases spanning the gap. Germline V gives CDR1 GTSNPN, CDR2 SVGIG (reference sequence). The CDR3 length is 17 residues. The CDR3 DNA sequence: TGTGCCTGGAGTGTAGGTTTGCGACAGAAGAACACCGGGGAGCTGTTTTTT. Protein: CAWSVGLRQKNTGELFF.

The chain has TRBV27 and TRBJ1-5; TRBD1 might be the D (6 bases). The CDR3 sequence is 17 residues long. The germline V gene has CDR1 MNHEY and CDR2 SMNVEV (reference sequence). Trimming took 8 bases from V and 2 from J, leaving 22 bases between them. DNA for the CDR3: TGTGCCAGCCGCGACAGGAACCCCCCGACTGGCAATCAGCCCCAGCATTTT. It is translated as CASRDRNPPTGNQPQHF.

This chain connects TRBV7-9 to TRBJ1-2; 7 bases fit TRBD1. The CDR3 has 15 amino acids. The V segment lost 2 bases and the J segment 4 bases; nucleotides outside the gene matches: 7. In germline, CDR1 is SEHNR, CDR2 FQNEAQ (reference sequence). The CDR3 here is CASSLSGTAAYGYTF. The CDR3 nucleotides are TGTGCCAGCAGCTTATCCGGGACAGCCGCCTATGGCTACACCTTC.

The chain combines TRBV30 with TRBJ2-4, with TRBD2 matching 7 bases. After removal of 8 bases from V and 1 base from J, the junction contained 8 bases not matched to a gene. Germline V gene sequence: CDR1 GTSNPN, CDR2 SVGIG (reference sequence). This CDR3 is built from 14 residues. The CDR3 DNA sequence: TGTGCCGGAGCGGGAACTAAGGCCAAAAACATTCAGTACTTC. Its translation is CAGAGTKAKNIQYF.

The chain joins TRBV7-9 to TRBJ1-1, with 7 positions matching TRBD1. J lost 4 bases, V lost 6 bases, and 11 bases had no gene match. Germline V gene sequence: CDR1 SEHNR, CDR2 FQNEAQ (reference sequence). CDR3 size: 15 residues. The CDR3 loop is CASRHTTGVPTEAFF. The CDR3 nucleotides are TGTGCCAGCAGGCACACCACAGGGGTCCCCACTGAAGCTTTCTTT.

The V and J genes are TRBV11-3 and TRBJ2-2, with D possibly being TRBD2 (6 bases). The CDR3 length is 16 residues. Germline CDR1 and CDR2: SGHNT and YENEEA. Trimming shortened V by 1 base and J by 4 bases, and 13 bases separated the two germline ends. The DNA of the CDR3 is TGTGCCAGCAGCTTAGGTGGGAAGCGGGCCACCGGGGAGCTGTTTTTT. Translation: CASSLGGKRATGELFF.

This clone was seen a few times. V gene TRBV27 combines with J gene TRBJ1-1, with 7 positions matching TRBD1. The CDR3 covers 15 residues. Germline V gene data show CDR1 as MNHEY and CDR2 as SMNVEV (reference sequence). With V trimmed by 4 bases and J by 4 bases, 9 bases remained unmatched. The CDR3 coding sequence is TGTGCCAGCAGTTCGGCAGGGGGAGGTCGCACTGAAGCTTTCTTT. Translation: CASSSAGGGRTEAFF.

The J gene is TRBJ1-1, the V gene TRBV5-4; 8 positions agree with TRBD1. Germline CDR1 reads SGHNT; CDR2 reads YYREEE (reference sequence). Trimming removed 7 bases from V and 5 bases from J; junction bases left unmatched: 10. The CDR3 is made up of 14 amino acids. In DNA form, the CDR3 reads TGTGCCAGCGCCTTGGGGGACAGGAGTACTGAAGCTTTCTTT. Its translation is CASALGDRSTEAFF.

The rearrangement links TRBV29-1 to TRBJ1-2; 10 bases match TRBD1. V dropped 7 bases and J dropped 7; count of bases not matched to a gene: 9. This CDR3 comprises 13 residues. Germline lookup yields CDR1 SQVTM and CDR2 ANQGSEA. The CDR3 region has the DNA TGCAGCGCGGGACAGGGGCAGTTTTCTGGCTACACCTTC. Protein: CSAGQGQFSGYTF.

The chain combines TRBV30 with TRBJ1-5; possibly TRBD1 for D (5 bases). V gave up 3 bases and J gave up 5 bases, with 11 bases separating them. CDR3 size: 13 residues. CDR1 and CDR2 (germline): GTSNPN, SVGIG (reference sequence). The CDR3, as DNA: TGTGCCTGGAGCGGGGGTAGTGATCAGCCCCAGCATTTT. Translating gives CAWSGGSDQPQHF.

The chain uses TRBV19 and TRBJ2-7, with TRBD1 identical over 8 bases. The V gene end was trimmed by 1 base and the J gene end by 3 bases; junction bases not matched to a gene: 5. The CDR3 is 15 amino acids. Germline values: CDR1 LNHDA, CDR2 SQIVND (reference sequence). The CDR3 here is CASSIGGQGGYEQYF. The CDR3 DNA reads TGTGCCAGTAGTATAGGTGGACAGGGTGGCTACGAGCAGTACTTC.

This chain joins TRBV2 and TRBJ2-3; 11 positions agree with TRBD2. The CDR3 spans 16 residues. Germline assignment: CDR1 SNHLY and CDR2 FYNNEI. V was clipped by 7 bases and J by 6 bases; unmatched bases: 12. CDR3 sequence reads: CASTSQLAGVSDTQYF. The DNA for the CDR3 is TGTGCCAGCACCTCCCAACTAGCGGGAGTTTCCGATACGCAGTATTTT.

CDR3: CASRAGTGGSTDTQYF. DNA for the CDR3: TGTGCCAGCAGAGCCGGGACAGGGGGTTCCACAGATACGCAGTATTTT. The chain links TRBV2 to TRBJ2-3; 11 nucleotides match TRBD1. V dropped 6 bases and J dropped 2; count of bases not matched to a gene: 7. Looked up from germline, CDR1 is SNHLY and CDR2 is FYNNEI. The CDR3 runs 16 residues.

J is TRBJ1-2 and V is TRBV2; tentatively, D is TRBD1 (5 bases). CDR1 is SNHLY and CDR2 is FYNNEI in the germline V gene. This CDR3 comprises 13 residues. V was cut by 4 bases and J by 6 bases, with 12 bases left in between. CDR3 sequence: CASSVRREDGYTF. The CDR3 nucleotides are TGTGCCAGCAGTGTGCGCAGGGAGGATGGCTACACCTTC.

The rearrangement joins TRBV13 to TRBJ2-1; D not resolved. Germline V gene data show CDR1 as PRHDT and CDR2 as FYEKMQ (reference sequence). V was cut by 2 bases and J by 3 bases, with 8 bases left in between. The CDR3 sequence is 14 residues long. This chain's CDR3 is CASSLTRYYNEQFF. CDR3 DNA: TGTGCCAGCAGCTTAACACGATACTACAATGAGCAGTTCTTC.